These 22 T cell receptor beta chains were all obtained from the same sample, sequenced in a study of blood T cell repertoires in COVID-19. Libraries were prepared by immunoSEQ multiplex PCR; TCRdb keeps only in-frame clonotypes and omits some of them. Seen here are 250,000 to 350,000 clones, approximately 90% observed once, and the top ten hold 6% to 8%. The sample was peripheral blood. All receptors derive from a woman in her forties or fifties with COVID-19, enrolled during active disease.

The J gene is TRBJ2-1, the V gene TRBV5-4; 7 positions match TRBD2. The trim removed 0 bases at V and 10 bases at J, leaving 10 bases unmatched. The CDR3 length is 15 residues. Germline lookup yields CDR1 SGHNT and CDR2 YYREEE (reference sequence). The CDR3 sequence is CASSLVLAETGEQFF. CDR3 coding DNA: TGTGCCAGCAGCTTGGTTCTAGCGGAGACGGGAGAGCAGTTCTTC.

The chain couples TRBV10-3 to TRBJ2-7; 8 bases agree with TRBD2. Germline CDR1 reads ENHRY; CDR2 reads SYGVKD. This CDR3 has 15 residues. V shed 4 bases and J 7 bases; nucleotides not matched to a gene: 12. The CDR3 reads CAISASAGVAREQYF. The CDR3 DNA reads as TGTGCCATCAGTGCCTCAGCGGGAGTAGCGAGAGAGCAGTACTTC.

This rearrangement joins TRBV11-2 to TRBJ1-5; D unclear. The V end lost 4 bases, the J end lost 7 bases, and 8 bases lay between the germline ends. Germline-derived CDR1 and CDR2 are SGHAT and FQNNGV. CDR3 size: 12 residues. For the CDR3, the DNA is TGTGCCAGCAGCTCCTTTTCCCAGCCCCAGCATTTT. Amino acids: CASSSFSQPQHF.

The chain recombines TRBV11-3 with TRBJ2-3, with 8 bases matching TRBD1. Per the germline V gene, CDR1 is SGHNT and CDR2 is YENEEA. CDR3 length equals 16 residues. V lost 1 base, J lost 2 bases, and 5 bases stayed unmatched. CDR3 in DNA: TGTGCCAGCAGCTTAGGGCAGGGGGCCGACACAGATACGCAGTATTTT. Encoded protein: CASSLGQGADTDTQYF.

V usage is TRBV3-1 (or the pseudogene TRBV3-2) and J usage is TRBJ1-2; D unresolved. The ends were cut back, 4 bases at V and 7 bases at J, with 19 bases in the middle. Germline V gene data show CDR1 as LGHDT and CDR2 as YNNKEL (reference sequence). This CDR3 spans 15 amino acids. CDR3 DNA: TGTGCCAGCAGCCCACCTGGCAGCCCTGGGAGTGGCTACACCTTC. Protein: CASSPPGSPGSGYTF.

The chain links TRBV10-3 to TRBJ1-2; 7 bases map to TRBD1. The germline gives CDR1 ENHRY, CDR2 SYGVKD. V was pared by 10 bases and J by 4 bases, with 9 bases of the junction left unmatched. The CDR3 covers 13 residues. CDR3: CATATTGTYGYTF. The CDR3, as DNA: TGTGCCACCGCAACGACAGGGACCTATGGCTACACCTTC.

This clone has only a few counts. The J gene is TRBJ2-7, the V gene TRBV18; no definite D call. Germline CDR1 KGHSH, CDR2 LQKENI. The V end was cut by 5 bases, the J end by 2 bases, with 7 bases between. The length of the CDR3 is 12 residues. CDR3 coding DNA: TGTGCCAGCTCAGGTGACACCTACGAGCAGTACTTC. This codes for CASSGDTYEQYF.

This sequence joins TRBV25-1 and TRBJ1-2, with TRBD1 identical over 7 bases. The CDR3 loop spans 14 amino acids. The V segment lost 4 bases and the J segment 3 bases; nucleotides outside the gene matches: 5. Germline values: CDR1 MGHDK, CDR2 SYGVNS. CDR3 nucleotide sequence: TGTGCCAGCAGTGCGCCGACAGGGTACTATGGCTACACCTTC. This codes for CASSAPTGYYGYTF.

This chain joins TRBV4-1 and TRBJ2-7; maybe TRBD2 (5 bases). Per the germline V gene, CDR1 is MGHRA and CDR2 is YSYEKL. The CDR3 totals 15 residues. The V end lost 1 base, the J end lost 3 bases, and 13 bases lay between the germline ends. The CDR3 loop is CASSQAGSSGYEQYF. The DNA of the CDR3 is TGCGCCAGCAGCCAAGCCGGGTCCAGCGGCTACGAGCAGTACTTC.

The V call is TRBV19, the J call TRBJ1-1; D is unclear. The germline V and J ends were trimmed by 3 bases and 9 bases, with 14 bases remaining between them. This CDR3 comprises 13 residues. Germline CDR1 and CDR2: LNHDA and SQIVND (reference sequence). The CDR3 reads CASSIQTRQQAFF. The CDR3 nucleotides are TGTGCCAGTAGTATCCAAACTCGACAACAAGCTTTCTTT.

The rearrangement links TRBV6-5 to TRBJ1-3; 8 nucleotides align to TRBD1. This CDR3 region has 15 residues. V was pared by 2 bases and J by 7 bases, with 7 bases of the junction left unmatched. Germline lookup yields CDR1 MNHEY and CDR2 SVGAGI. CDR3 DNA sequence: TGTGCCAGCAGTTACCAACCGACAGGGGAGAACACCATATATTTT. This translates into CASSYQPTGENTIYF.

V is TRBV7-9 and J is TRBJ1-4; perhaps TRBD1 as D (6 bases). Germline loops: CDR1 SEHNR, CDR2 FQNEAQ (reference sequence). The CDR3 runs to 15 residues. V lost 5 bases and J lost 7, with 17 bases in between. The chain's CDR3 is CASSPGQTDLEKLFF. CDR3 bases: TGTGCCAGCAGCCCGGGACAAACAGATCTTGAAAAACTGTTTTTT.

The V gene is TRBV30, the J gene TRBJ2-3, with 7 nucleotides matching TRBD2. This CDR3 contains 19 residues. Per germline, CDR1 GTSNPN and CDR2 SVGIG (reference sequence). V gave up 1 base and J gave up 6 bases; unmatched junction bases: 22. The CDR3 coding sequence is TGTGCCTGGAGTGCCAATGGAAGGTGGCGGGAGCGTCGTTTGGATACGCAGTATTTT. This gives the protein CAWSANGRWRERRLDTQYF.

V usage is TRBV7-2 and J usage is TRBJ2-3; possible D gene TRBD1, 5 bases. The CDR3 has 14 amino acids. V was cut by 5 bases and J by 3 bases, with 12 bases left in between. The germline V gene has CDR1 SGHTA and CDR2 FQGNSA. The CDR3 protein is CASSHRRSTDTQYF. The CDR3 DNA reads as TGTGCCAGCAGCCACAGGAGATCGACAGATACGCAGTATTTT.

The rearrangement joins TRBV18 to TRBJ1-5, with TRBD1 matching 7 bases. The V and J ends lost 1 base and 5 bases, in that order; junction bases with no gene match: 5. Germline V gene sequence: CDR1 KGHSH, CDR2 LQKENI. The CDR3 is made up of 15 amino acids. The CDR3 loop reads CASSPRNRGDQPQHF. For the CDR3, the DNA is TGTGCCAGCTCACCACGGAACAGGGGAGATCAGCCCCAGCATTTT.

The chain has TRBV28 and TRBJ1-1, with 7 bases matching TRBD1. This CDR3 contains 15 residues. Germline values: CDR1 MDHEN, CDR2 SYDVKM. The junction had 14 bases not matched to a gene; V was cut back by 6 bases and J by 7 bases. As DNA, the CDR3 is TGTGCCAGCAGCGAACTCGGGACAGCCACTAATGAAGCTTTCTTT. Amino acids: CASSELGTATNEAFF.

This chain joins TRBV30 and TRBJ2-2; 8 nucleotides line up with TRBD1. This CDR3 spans 15 amino acids. CDR1 GTSNPN and CDR2 SVGIG come from the germline V gene (reference sequence). Germline trimming cut 8 bases from V and 5 bases from J; bases unmatched to any gene: 13. The CDR3 DNA reads as TGTGCCCTCTCTACACAGGGGGGCAGGACCGGGGAGCTGTTTTTT. Protein: CALSTQGGRTGELFF. Full variable domain (remainder filled in from reference TRBV30 and TRBJ2-2): SQTIHQWPATLVQPVGSPLSLECTVEGTSNPNLYWYRQAAGRGLQLLFYSVGIGQISSEVPQNLSASRPQDRQFILSSKKLLLSDSGFYLCALSTQGGRTGELFFGEGSRLTVL.

The rearrangement uses TRBV11-2 and TRBJ2-2; unclear D gene. Germline values: CDR1 SGHAT, CDR2 FQNNGV. V shed 3 bases and J shed 7 bases, with 6 bases lying between them. The CDR3 is 12 residues long. CDR3 sequence reads: CASSFLVGELFF. The CDR3 coding sequence is TGTGCCAGCAGCTTCCTCGTCGGGGAGCTGTTTTTT.

The CDR3 sequence is CASSLGRLGSGNTIYF. The CDR3 DNA reads TGTGCCAGCAGCTTAGGACGGCTAGGCTCTGGAAACACCATATATTTT. The V gene is TRBV9, the J gene TRBJ1-3; no definite D call. Germline CDR1 SGDLS, CDR2 YYNGEE. This CDR3 spans 16 amino acids. The V end lost 4 bases, the J end lost 0 bases, and 14 bases lay between the germline ends.

CDR3 bases: TGTGCCAGTAGTATGGTACAGGTCTTTGGCGGGGAGCTGTTTTTT. Protein product: CASSMVQVFGGELFF. This chain links TRBV19 with TRBJ2-2; weak D call: TRBD1 (5 bases). CDR1 LNHDA and CDR2 SQIVND come from the germline V gene (reference sequence). The V end lost 3 bases, the J end lost 7 bases, and 15 bases lay between the germline ends. The CDR3 has 15 residues.

This chain connects TRBV7-9 to TRBJ2-7; 10 bases line up with TRBD1. V trimming: 4 bases; J trimming: 5 bases; junction bases outside the gene matches: 14. The CDR3 runs to 17 residues. CDR1 and CDR2 from the germline V gene are SEHNR and FQNEAQ (reference sequence). This chain's CDR3 is CASSSGLGGQGTDEQYF. CDR3 DNA: TGTGCCAGCAGCTCGGGATTGGGGGGACAGGGGACGGACGAGCAGTACTTC. Full variable domain (missing parts from reference TRBV7-9 and TRBJ2-7): DTGVSQNPRHKITKRGQNVTFRCDPISEHNRLYWYRQTLGQGPEFLTYFQNEAQLEKSRLLSDRFSAERPKGSFSTLEIQRTEQGDSAMYLCASSSGLGGQGTDEQYFGPGTRLTVT.

The CDR3 sequence is CAIAPGQSTDTQYF. In DNA, the CDR3 is TGTGCCATCGCCCCGGGACAAAGCACAGATACGCAGTATTTT. This chain links TRBV10-3 with TRBJ2-3, with D perhaps matching TRBD1 (6 bases). The CDR3 length is 14 residues. The V gene's germline CDR1 is ENHRY and CDR2 SYGVKD. Between the trimmed V and J ends, which lost 8 bases and 0 bases, there was a span of 12 bases.